This T cell receptor beta chain is drawn from a study of blood T cells in healthy people across ages. Together with a sample-barcoded 5' primer, a J-beta primer mix was included in a second PCR lasting roughly 6 to 12 cycles. TCRdb analysed the 5' RACE reads with MiXCR anew, one entry per CDR3 protein. Of hundreds of thousands of distinct CDR3 sequences detected, 45% to 50% appear once; the ten largest clones hold under 35%. This clonotype was observed once. There are 12 residues in the CDR3. The V gene end was trimmed by 4 bases and the J gene end by 7 bases; junction bases not matched to a gene: 0. The germline V gene encodes CDR1 SGHAT and CDR2 FQNNGV.

This receptor was obtained from a woman aged 55-69 years in good health. The sample comprised blood. The chain employs TRBV11-2 and TRBJ2-1; 8 positions agree with TRBD1. This CDR3 reads CASSWTGNEQFF. In DNA, the CDR3 is TGTGCCAGCAGCTGGACAGGGAATGAGCAGTTCTTC. The full variable domain, rest sourced from reference TRBV11-2 and TRBJ2-1, is EAGVAQSPRYKIIEKRQSVAFWCNPISGHATLYWYQQILGQGPKLLIQFQNNGVVDDSQLPKDRFSAERLKGVDSTLKIQPAKLEDSAVYLCASSWTGNEQFFGPGTRLTVL.